These T cell receptor beta chains were read from a single sample in a study of blood T cell repertoires in COVID-19. TCRdb's table, derived via immunoSEQ multiplex PCR, lists solely in-frame clones and lacks some. The repertoire holds hundreds of thousands of clones, 83% seen once, with 2% to 3% in the top ten. Sample: peripheral blood. These receptors all come from a woman in her 40s with active or convalescent COVID-19. CDR3s include the opening cysteine and the closing phenylalanine or tryptophan. D genes are given only for firm matches.

V	length	D	J	CDR3	DNA
TRBV24-1	15	NA	TRBJ1-2	CATSVGTSTNYGYTF	TGTGCCACCAGTGTCGGGACTAGTACTAACTATGGCTACACCTTC
TRBV6-5	13	NA	TRBJ1-3	CASSSHSGNTIYF	TGTGCCAGCAGTTCCCATTCTGGAAACACCATATATTTT
TRBV5-4	16	TRBD2	TRBJ2-3	CASSFSGGRSTDTQYF	TGTGCCAGCAGCTTTAGCGGGGGGCGGAGCACAGATACGCAGTATTTT
TRBV5-1	14	TRBD2	TRBJ2-7	CASSLGSGVHEQYF	TGCGCCAGCAGTCTGGGGAGCGGGGTACACGAGCAGTACTTC
TRBV7-8	17	NA	TRBJ2-1	CASSRGGGTASYNEQFF	TGTGCCAGCAGTCGAGGGGGTGGGACTGCAAGTTACAATGAGCAGTTCTTC
TRBV5-4	16	NA	TRBJ2-7	CASSLGAGVQTYEQYF	TGTGCCAGCAGCTTGGGGGCAGGGGTACAAACCTACGAGCAGTACTTC
TRBV4-1	17	TRBD2	TRBJ2-1	CASSRQLLAGGVNEQFF	TGCGCCAGCAGCCGGCAACTCCTAGCGGGAGGGGTCAATGAGCAGTTCTTC
TRBV2	16	TRBD2	TRBJ2-3	CASITRDYRGTDTQYF	TGTGCCAGCATCACCCGGGACTACCGCGGCACAGATACGCAGTATTTT
TRBV7-9	15	TRBD1	TRBJ1-2	CASSSLSGTGFGYTF	TGTGCCAGCAGCTCCCTATCCGGGACAGGGTTTGGCTACACCTTC
TRBV10-3	16	TRBD2	TRBJ2-1	CAISESGTSGYNEQFF	TGTGCCATCAGTGAGTCGGGAACTAGCGGCTACAATGAGCAGTTCTTC
TRBV11-3	16	TRBD1	TRBJ2-7	CASTQPLRQGSYEQYF	TGTGCCAGCACCCAGCCCCTACGACAGGGCTCCTACGAGCAGTACTTC